A selection of T cell receptor beta chains follows, all from one sample in a study of beta chain features in type 1 diabetes. Here immunoSEQ multiplex PCR was the method, and the copy in TCRdb shows in-frame clones only, minus some. The data hold over 120,000 clones, with 13% observed a single time. The specimen sequenced was central memory CD4+ T cells from blood. Source of these receptors: a man aged 18 to 29 with type 1 diabetes. The CDR3 runs from the conserved cysteine through the conserved F or W. Fields, in order: D gene, V gene, J gene, clone size, CDR3 protein, CDR3 DNA. D genes are given only for firm matches. The size entry is marked missing in some rows and otherwise reads once, few, many or a size class.

NA	TRBV5-4	TRBJ2-3	few	CASSPLGGREDTQYF	TGTGCCAGCAGCCCCTTGGGGGGGCGGGAAGATACGCAGTATTTT
NA	TRBV9	TRBJ2-5	few	CASSVSIQETQYF	TGTGCCAGCAGCGTCAGCATCCAAGAGACCCAGTACTTC
NA	TRBV4-1	TRBJ1-4	few	CASSQDSQVGGTNEKLFF	TGCGCCAGCAGCCAAGATTCGCAAGTCGGAGGGACTAATGAAAAACTGTTTTTT
TRBD2	TRBV4-2	TRBJ2-1	few	CASSPVGSGGDYNEQFF	TGTGCCAGCAGCCCAGTAGGCAGCGGGGGTGACTACAATGAGCAGTTCTTC
TRBD1	TRBV30	TRBJ1-2	NA	CAWSNPGQGASYTF	TGTGCCTGGAGTAATCCGGGACAGGGGGCAAGCTACACCTTC
NA	TRBV30	TRBJ1-3	few	CAWSRGFSGNTIYF	TGTGCCTGGAGTCGGGGCTTCTCTGGAAACACCATATATTTT
TRBD1	TRBV7-2	TRBJ2-7	NA	CASSMGTGGANYEQYF	TGTGCCAGCAGCATGGGGACAGGGGGCGCTAACTACGAGCAGTACTTC
NA	TRBV29-1	TRBJ2-3	many	CSLLGGGTGTDTQYF	TGCAGCCTCTTGGGGGGAGGAACTGGCACAGATACGCAGTATTTT
NA	TRBV19	TRBJ2-3	few	CASSPPARTDTQYF	TGTGCCAGTAGTCCCCCGGCCCGCACAGATACGCAGTATTTT
NA	TRBV7-9	TRBJ1-2	NA	CASSLDGTTYGYTF	TGTGCCAGCAGCTTAGACGGGACAACCTATGGCTACACCTTC
NA	TRBV25-1	TRBJ2-7	few	CASSRQNYEQYF	TGTGCCAGCAGCAGACAGAACTACGAGCAGTACTTC
NA	TRBV28	TRBJ1-5	NA	CAIRGYGRHQPQHF	TGTGCCATAAGGGGGTATGGGCGTCATCAGCCCCAGCATTTT
NA	TRBV9	TRBJ1-4	NA	CASSGSGATNEKLFF	TGTGCCAGCAGCGGTAGTGGCGCAACTAATGAAAAACTGTTTTTT
TRBD1	TRBV7-2	TRBJ2-3	few	CASSLQTGPTDTQYF	TGTGCCAGCAGTTTACAGACAGGGCCCACAGATACGCAGTATTTT
TRBD1	TRBV5-1	TRBJ2-1	NA	CASSLGQGHDEQFF	TGCGCCAGCAGCTTGGGACAGGGCCACGATGAGCAGTTCTTC
NA	TRBV5-6	TRBJ2-1	few	CASIPHPAGSIYNEQFF	TGTGCCAGCATCCCCCATCCCGCGGGATCCATCTACAATGAGCAGTTCTTC
NA	TRBV30	TRBJ2-1	few	CAWSRVSEQFF	TGTGCCTGGAGCAGGGTTTCTGAGCAGTTCTTC
TRBD2	TRBV28	TRBJ2-5	NA	CASSLWTSGTQETQYF	TGTGCCAGCAGTTTATGGACTAGCGGGACCCAAGAGACCCAGTACTTC
NA	TRBV5-4	TRBJ2-1	few	CASSRGGGNNEQFF	TGTGCCAGCAGCCGAGGGGGGGGAAACAATGAGCAGTTCTTC
NA	TRBV28	TRBJ2-3	NA	CASSLSADWTDTQYF	TGTGCCAGCAGTTTATCGGCGGATTGGACAGATACGCAGTATTTT
NA	TRBV15	TRBJ1-4	many	CATSRGPFEKLFF	TGTGCCACCAGCAGAGGACCCTTCGAAAAACTGTTTTTT
NA	TRBV4-2	TRBJ1-1	few	CASSQERANTEAFF	TGTGCCAGCAGCCAAGAGCGGGCTAACACTGAAGCTTTCTTT
NA	TRBV15	TRBJ1-2	few	CATSRTGKGSNYGYTF	TGTGCCACCAGCAGAACAGGCAAGGGAAGTAACTATGGCTACACCTTC
NA	TRBV20-1	TRBJ1-4	medium-sized	CSADTEKLFF	TGCAGTGCTGACACTGAAAAACTGTTTTTT
NA	TRBV9	TRBJ1-6	few	CASSEGVHNSPLHF	TGTGCCAGCAGCGAGGGGGTACATAATTCACCCCTCCACTTT
NA	TRBV7-2	TRBJ1-2	few	CASSLGKNGLYGYTF	TGTGCCAGCAGCTTAGGAAAGAACGGCCTCTATGGCTACACCTTC
NA	TRBV6-1	TRBJ1-3	few	CASSATTLVSSGNTIYF	TGTGCCAGCAGTGCGACCACCCTGGTTTCTTCTGGAAACACCATATATTTT
NA	TRBV30	TRBJ2-1	NA	CAWSRSGGEQFF	TGTGCCTGGAGTAGGAGTGGCGGTGAGCAGTTCTTC
NA	TRBV9	TRBJ2-3	few	CASSVASGSTDTQYF	TGTGCCAGCAGCGTAGCTTCGGGGAGCACAGATACGCAGTATTTT
NA	TRBV11-3	TRBJ1-2	NA	CASSLEGAGYTF	TGTGCCAGCAGCTTAGAGGGGGCTGGCTACACCTTC
TRBD1	TRBV2	TRBJ2-3	few	CASSSQTGVTDTQYF	TGTGCCAGCAGTTCACAGACAGGGGTCACAGATACGCAGTATTTT
NA	TRBV18	TRBJ2-7	NA	CASSPGSYEQYF	TGTGCCAGCTCACCAGGGTCCTACGAGCAGTACTTC
NA	TRBV14	TRBJ2-1	few	CASGPYNEQFF	TGTGCCTCGGGTCCGTACAATGAGCAGTTCTTC
TRBD1	TRBV2	TRBJ2-4	NA	CASSKQGQLAGNIQYF	TGTGCCAGCAGTAAACAGGGGCAACTGGCGGGAAACATTCAGTACTTC
NA	TRBV6-1	TRBJ2-3	NA	CASSLEADTQYF	TGTGCCAGCAGCCTCGAGGCAGATACGCAGTATTTT
NA	TRBV5-4	TRBJ2-5	NA	CASSLDWGETETQYF	TGTGCCAGCAGCTTGGATTGGGGGGAGACAGAGACCCAGTACTTC
NA	TRBV29-1	TRBJ1-1	few	CSVQTDLNTEAFF	TGCAGCGTTCAAACAGACCTCAACACTGAAGCTTTCTTT
TRBD2	TRBV9	TRBJ2-1	NA	CASSTGTTSYNEQFF	TGTGCCAGCAGCACCGGGACTACATCATACAATGAGCAGTTCTTC
TRBD1	TRBV11-3	TRBJ1-2	few	CASSLDRDYTF	TGTGCCAGCAGCCTGGACAGGGACTATACCTTC
NA	TRBV30	TRBJ1-4	NA	CAWSSFGSPPEKLFF	TGTGCCTGGAGTTCTTTCGGGTCACCTCCCGAAAAACTGTTTTTT
TRBD2	TRBV2	TRBJ2-5	few	CASTAGLGGRETQYF	TGTGCCAGCACCGCAGGACTAGGTGGAAGGGAGACCCAGTACTTC
NA	TRBV30	TRBJ1-6	NA	CAWSVGQGDSPLHF	TGTGCCTGGAGTGTGGGGCAGGGTGACTCACCCCTCCACTTT
NA	TRBV13	TRBJ1-6	NA	CASSLQNSPLHF	TGTGCCAGCAGCTTGCAAAATTCACCCCTCCACTTT
NA	TRBV4-2	TRBJ1-4	few	CASSEKQGTNEKLFF	TGTGCCAGCAGCGAAAAACAGGGAACTAATGAAAAACTGTTTTTT
NA	TRBV6-5	TRBJ2-5	few	CASRDQGGSQETQYF	TGTGCCAGCAGAGACCAAGGGGGTTCACAAGAGACCCAGTACTTC
NA	TRBV27	TRBJ1-2	few	CASSPTTGRDGYTF	TGTGCCAGCAGTCCCACCACGGGAAGGGATGGCTACACCTTC
NA	TRBV5-4	TRBJ2-5	few	CASSSPGGTETQYF	TGTGCCAGCAGCTCTCCGGGGGGCACAGAGACCCAGTACTTC
NA	TRBV9	TRBJ2-3	NA	CASSVAAGARTDTQYF	TGTGCCAGCAGCGTAGCTGCGGGGGCCCGCACAGATACGCAGTATTTT
NA	TRBV30	TRBJ2-7	few	CAWSLKVAGSYEQYF	TGTGCCTGGAGCCTTAAAGTAGCAGGTTCCTACGAGCAGTACTTC
NA	TRBV10-3	TRBJ1-6	few	CAINGEGTGSPLHF	TGTGCCATCAACGGAGAGGGAACAGGTTCACCCCTCCACTTT
NA	TRBV30	TRBJ2-7	few	CAWSSGQPSWDEQYF	TGTGCCTGGAGTTCGGGACAACCCTCATGGGACGAGCAGTACTTC
NA	TRBV11-2	TRBJ1-1	few	CASSLGQGEAFF	TGTGCCAGCAGCTTAGGTCAGGGTGAAGCTTTCTTT
TRBD2	TRBV5-1	TRBJ2-3	NA	CASSLRPSGSTDTQYF	TGCGCCAGCAGCTTGCGCCCTAGCGGTTCCACAGATACGCAGTATTTT
NA	TRBV25-1	TRBJ2-7	NA	CASKTGVYEQYF	TGTGCCAGCAAGACAGGCGTCTACGAGCAGTACTTC
NA	TRBV14	TRBJ1-6	NA	CASSQVGRNNSPLHF	TGTGCCAGCAGCCAAGTGGGGCGGAATAATTCACCCCTCCACTTT
NA	TRBV30	TRBJ1-2	few	CAWSGTGDNYGYTF	TGTGCCTGGAGTGGCACAGGCGATAACTATGGCTACACCTTC
NA	TRBV29-1	TRBJ1-2	few	CSVVQGGGGYTF	TGCAGCGTTGTTCAGGGAGGAGGTGGCTACACCTTC
TRBD1	TRBV6-1	TRBJ2-3	few	CASRTGSADTQYF	TGTGCCAGTCGGACAGGGTCCGCAGATACGCAGTATTTT
NA	TRBV6-1	TRBJ2-7	few	CASSRYEQYF	TGTGCCAGCAGCCGCTACGAGCAGTACTTC